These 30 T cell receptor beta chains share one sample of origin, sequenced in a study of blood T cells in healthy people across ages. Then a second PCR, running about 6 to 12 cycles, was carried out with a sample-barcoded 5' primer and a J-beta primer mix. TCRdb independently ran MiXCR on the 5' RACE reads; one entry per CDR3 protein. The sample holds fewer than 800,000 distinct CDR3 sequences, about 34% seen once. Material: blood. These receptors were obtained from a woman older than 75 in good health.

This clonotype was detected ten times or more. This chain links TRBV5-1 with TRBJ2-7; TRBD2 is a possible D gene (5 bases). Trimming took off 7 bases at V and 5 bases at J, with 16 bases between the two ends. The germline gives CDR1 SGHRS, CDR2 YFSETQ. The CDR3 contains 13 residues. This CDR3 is CASGLGRRDEQYF. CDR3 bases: TGCGCCAGCGGACTCGGACGACGGGACGAGCAGTACTTC.

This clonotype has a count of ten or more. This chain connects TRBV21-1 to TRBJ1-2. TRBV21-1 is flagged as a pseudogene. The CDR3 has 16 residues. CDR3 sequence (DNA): TGTGCCAGCAGCAAAGTTCTGAAGTACTACGAGAATGGCTACACCTTC. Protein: CASSKVLKYYENGYTF.

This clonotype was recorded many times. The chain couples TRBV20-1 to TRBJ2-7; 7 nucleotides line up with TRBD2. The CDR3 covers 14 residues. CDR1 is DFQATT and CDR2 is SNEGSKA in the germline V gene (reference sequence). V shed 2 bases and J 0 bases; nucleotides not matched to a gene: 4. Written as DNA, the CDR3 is TGCAGTGCTAGACTCAGCGGGATCTCCTACGAGCAGTACTTC. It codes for CSARLSGISYEQYF.

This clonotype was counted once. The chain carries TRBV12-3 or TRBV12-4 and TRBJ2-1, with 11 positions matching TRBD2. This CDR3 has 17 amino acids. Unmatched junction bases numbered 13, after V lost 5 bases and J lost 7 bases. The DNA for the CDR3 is TGTGCCAGCAGTGTTCACGTAGCGGGAGGGCCTTGGAATGAGCAGTTCTTC. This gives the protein CASSVHVAGGPWNEQFF.

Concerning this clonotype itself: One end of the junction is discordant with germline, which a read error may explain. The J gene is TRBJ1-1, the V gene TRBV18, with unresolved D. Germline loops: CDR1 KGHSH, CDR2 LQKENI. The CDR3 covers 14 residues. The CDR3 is CASSWSSMNTEAFF. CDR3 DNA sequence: TGTGCCAGCTCATGGTCTAGTATGAACACCGAAGCTTTCTTT. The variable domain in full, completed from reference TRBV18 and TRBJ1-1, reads NAGVMQNPRHLVRRRGQEARLRCSPMKGHSHVYWYRQLPEEGLKFMVYLQKENIIDESGMPKERFSAEFPKEGPSILRIQQVVRGDSAAYFCASSWSSMNTEAFFGQGTRLTVV.

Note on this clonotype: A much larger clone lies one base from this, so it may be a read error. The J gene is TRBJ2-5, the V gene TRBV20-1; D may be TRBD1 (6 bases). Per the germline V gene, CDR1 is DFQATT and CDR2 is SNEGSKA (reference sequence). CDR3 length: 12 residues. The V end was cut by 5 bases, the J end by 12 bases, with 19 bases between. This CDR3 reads CSAGTDRRGEYF. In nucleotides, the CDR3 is TGCAGTGCTGGAACGGACAGACGAGGGGAGTACTTC.

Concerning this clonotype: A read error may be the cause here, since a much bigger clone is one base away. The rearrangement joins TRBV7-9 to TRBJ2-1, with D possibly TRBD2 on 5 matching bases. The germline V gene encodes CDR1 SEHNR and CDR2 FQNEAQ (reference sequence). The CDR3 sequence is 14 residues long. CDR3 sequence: CASSSGSSYNKQFF. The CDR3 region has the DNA TGTGCCAGCAGCTCTGGGAGCTCCTACAATAAGCAGTTCTTC.

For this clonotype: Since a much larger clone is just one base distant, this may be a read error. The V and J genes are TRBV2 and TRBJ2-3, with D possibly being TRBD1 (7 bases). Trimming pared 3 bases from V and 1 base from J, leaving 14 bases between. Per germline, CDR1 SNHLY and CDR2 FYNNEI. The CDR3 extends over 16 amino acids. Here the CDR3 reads CASSDGRRGGTDTQYF. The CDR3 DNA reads TGTGCCAGCAGTGATGGGCGCAGGGGGGGCACAGATACGCAGTATTTT.

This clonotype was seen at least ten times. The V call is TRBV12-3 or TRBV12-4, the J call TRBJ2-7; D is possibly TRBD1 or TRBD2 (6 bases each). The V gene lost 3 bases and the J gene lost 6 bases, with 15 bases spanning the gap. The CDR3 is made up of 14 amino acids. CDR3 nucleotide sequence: TGTGCCAGCAGTTTCTCGGAGGGGGATACCGAGCAGTACTTC. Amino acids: CASSFSEGDTEQYF.

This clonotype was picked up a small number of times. The CDR3 protein is CSARDSRIATNEKLFF. CDR3 nucleotides: TGCAGTGCTAGAGATTCACGAATCGCAACTAATGAAAAACTGTTTTTT. This chain joins TRBV20-1 and TRBJ1-4; no firm D call. Germline V CDR1 and CDR2: DFQATT, SNEGSKA (reference sequence). The CDR3 has 16 residues. Trimming took 0 bases from V and 0 from J, leaving 11 bases between them.

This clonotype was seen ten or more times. CDR3 DNA: TGCGCCAGCAGCTGGGCGGGGGACCAGGTGATCACAGATACGCAGTATTTT. It encodes CASSWAGDQVITDTQYF. V is TRBV5-1 and J is TRBJ2-3, with 7 bases lining up with TRBD2. CDR3 size: 17 residues. CDR1 is SGHRS, CDR2 YFSETQ, per germline. V trimming: 3 bases; J trimming: 2 bases; junction bases outside the gene matches: 12.

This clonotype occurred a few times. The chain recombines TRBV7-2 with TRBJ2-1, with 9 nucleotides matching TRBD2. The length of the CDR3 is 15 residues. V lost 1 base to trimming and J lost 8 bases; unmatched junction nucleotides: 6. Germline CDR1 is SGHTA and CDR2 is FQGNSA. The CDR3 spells CASSLEASGAHEQFF. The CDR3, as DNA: TGTGCCAGCAGCTTAGAGGCTAGCGGGGCCCATGAGCAGTTCTTC. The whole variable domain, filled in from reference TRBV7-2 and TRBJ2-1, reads GAGVSQSPSNKVTEKGKDVELRCDPISGHTALYWYRQSLGQGLEFLIYFQGNSAPDKSGLPSDRFSAERTGGSVSTLTIQRTQQEDSAVYLCASSLEASGAHEQFFGPGTRLTVL.

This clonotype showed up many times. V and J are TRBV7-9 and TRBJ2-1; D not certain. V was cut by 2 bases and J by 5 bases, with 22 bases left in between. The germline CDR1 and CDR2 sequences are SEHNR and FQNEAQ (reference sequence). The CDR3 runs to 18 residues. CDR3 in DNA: TGTGCCAGCAGCTTACCCCTCGGGCAGGCTGTAAAGCACAATGAGCAGTTCTTC. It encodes CASSLPLGQAVKHNEQFF.

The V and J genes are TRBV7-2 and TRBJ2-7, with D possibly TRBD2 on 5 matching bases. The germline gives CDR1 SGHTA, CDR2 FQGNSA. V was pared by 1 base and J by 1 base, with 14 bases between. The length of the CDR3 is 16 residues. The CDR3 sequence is CASSLDPDSASYEQYF. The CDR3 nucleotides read TGTGCCAGCAGCTTAGATCCGGACTCAGCGTCCTACGAGCAGTACTTC. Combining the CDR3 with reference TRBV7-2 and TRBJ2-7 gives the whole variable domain GAGVSQSPSNKVTEKGKDVELRCDPISGHTALYWYRQSLGQGLEFLIYFQGNSAPDKSGLPSDRFSAERTGGSVSTLTIQRTQQEDSAVYLCASSLDPDSASYEQYFGPGTRLTVT.

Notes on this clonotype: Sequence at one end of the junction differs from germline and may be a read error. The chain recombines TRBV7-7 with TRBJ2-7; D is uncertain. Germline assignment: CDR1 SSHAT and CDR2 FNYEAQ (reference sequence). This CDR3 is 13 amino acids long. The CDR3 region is CASSLDDNYEQYF. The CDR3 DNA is TGTGCTAGCAGCTTGGACGACAACTACGAGCAGTACTTC.

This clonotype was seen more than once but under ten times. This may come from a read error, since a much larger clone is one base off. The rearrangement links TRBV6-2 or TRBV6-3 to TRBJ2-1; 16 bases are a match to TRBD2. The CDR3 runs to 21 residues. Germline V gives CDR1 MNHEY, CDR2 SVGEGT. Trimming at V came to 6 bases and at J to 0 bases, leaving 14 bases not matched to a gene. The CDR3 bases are TGTGCCAGCAGCTGCCTCCCGGGACTAGCGGGGGGGCGGAGCTCCTACAATGAGCAGTTCTTC. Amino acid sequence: CASSCLPGLAGGRSSYNEQFF.

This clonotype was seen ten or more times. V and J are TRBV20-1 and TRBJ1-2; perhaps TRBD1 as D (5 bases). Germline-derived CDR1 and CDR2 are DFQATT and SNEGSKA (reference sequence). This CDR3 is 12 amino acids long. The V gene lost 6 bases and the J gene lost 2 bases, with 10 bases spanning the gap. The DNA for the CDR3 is TGCAGTGCCGAACGGGGGAACTATGGCTACACCTTC. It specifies CSAERGNYGYTF.

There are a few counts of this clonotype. In DNA form, the CDR3 reads TGTGCCATCAGTCCTTTGCAGAGGGCAGCTAACTATGGCTACACCTTC. Translated: CAISPLQRAANYGYTF. V is TRBV10-3 and J is TRBJ1-2; D is undetermined. The ends were cut back, 5 bases at V and 0 bases at J, with 16 bases in the middle. CDR1 is ENHRY and CDR2 is SYGVKD in the germline V gene. This CDR3 is built from 16 residues.

CDR3 nucleotides: TGTGCCACCAGCAGAGACACCGATCGGGAGCAGTACTTC. It translates to CATSRDTDREQYF. The chain uses TRBV15 and TRBJ2-5, with D perhaps TRBD2 (6 bases). This CDR3 contains 13 residues. Trimming cost V 0 bases and J 11 bases, with 13 bases left between them. Germline V CDR1 and CDR2: LNHNV, YYDKDF (reference sequence).

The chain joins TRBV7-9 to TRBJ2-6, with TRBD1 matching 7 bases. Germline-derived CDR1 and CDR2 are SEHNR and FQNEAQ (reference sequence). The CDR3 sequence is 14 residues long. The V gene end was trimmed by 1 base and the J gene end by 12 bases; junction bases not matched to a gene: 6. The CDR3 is CASSLVMGQPVLTF. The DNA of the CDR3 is TGTGCCAGCAGCTTAGTCATGGGACAGCCCGTCCTGACTTTC.

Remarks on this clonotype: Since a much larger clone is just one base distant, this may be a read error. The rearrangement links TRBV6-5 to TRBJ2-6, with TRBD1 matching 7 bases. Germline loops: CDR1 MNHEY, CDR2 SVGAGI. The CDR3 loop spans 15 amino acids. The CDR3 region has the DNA TGTGCCGGCAGTATCCAGGGGGCTGGGGCCAACGTCCTGACTTTC. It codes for CAGSIQGAGANVLTF.

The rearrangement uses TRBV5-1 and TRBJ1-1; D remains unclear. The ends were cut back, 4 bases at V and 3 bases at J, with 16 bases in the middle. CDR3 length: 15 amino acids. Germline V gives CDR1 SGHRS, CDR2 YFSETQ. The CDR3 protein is CASSILSRADTEAFF. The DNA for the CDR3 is TGCGCCAGCAGCATCCTCTCGAGGGCCGACACTGAAGCTTTCTTT. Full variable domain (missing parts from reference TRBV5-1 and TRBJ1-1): KAGVTQTPRYLIKTRGQQVTLSCSPISGHRSVSWYQQTPGQGLQFLFEYFSETQRNKGNFPGRFSGRQFSNSRSEMNVSTLELGDSALYLCASSILSRADTEAFFGQGTRLTVV.

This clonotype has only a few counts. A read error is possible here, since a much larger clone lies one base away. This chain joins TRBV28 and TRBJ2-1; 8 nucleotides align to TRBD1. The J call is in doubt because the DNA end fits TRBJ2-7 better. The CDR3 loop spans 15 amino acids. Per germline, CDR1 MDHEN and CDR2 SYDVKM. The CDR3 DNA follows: TGTGCCAGCAGTTCTGCCAGGGGGCTGTTCAATGAGCAGTACTTC. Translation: CASSSARGLFNEQYF.

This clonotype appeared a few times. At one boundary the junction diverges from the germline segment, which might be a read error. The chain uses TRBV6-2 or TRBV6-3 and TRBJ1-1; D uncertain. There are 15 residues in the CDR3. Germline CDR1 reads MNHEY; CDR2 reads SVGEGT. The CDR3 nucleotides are TGTGTCAGCAGACAACCAGCCGACTCGAACACTGAAGCTTTCTTT. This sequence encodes CVSRQPADSNTEAFF.

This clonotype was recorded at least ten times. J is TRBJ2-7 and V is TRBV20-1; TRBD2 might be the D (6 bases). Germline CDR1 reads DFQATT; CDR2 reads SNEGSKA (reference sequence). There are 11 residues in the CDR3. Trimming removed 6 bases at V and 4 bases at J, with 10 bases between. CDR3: CSAQGGYEQYF. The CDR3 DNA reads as TGCAGTGCCCAGGGAGGATACGAGCAGTACTTC.

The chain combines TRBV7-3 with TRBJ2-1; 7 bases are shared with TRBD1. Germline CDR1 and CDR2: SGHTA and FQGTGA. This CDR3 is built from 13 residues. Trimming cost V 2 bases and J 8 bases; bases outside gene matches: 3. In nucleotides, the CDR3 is TGTGCCAGCAGCTTACGCGACAGGGATGAGCAGTTCTTC. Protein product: CASSLRDRDEQFF.

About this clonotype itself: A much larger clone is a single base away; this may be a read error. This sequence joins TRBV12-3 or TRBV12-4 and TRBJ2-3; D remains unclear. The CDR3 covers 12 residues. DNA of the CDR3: TGTACCAGCAGTTTAAACCGCTTTACCCAGTATTTT. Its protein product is CTSSLNRFTQYF.

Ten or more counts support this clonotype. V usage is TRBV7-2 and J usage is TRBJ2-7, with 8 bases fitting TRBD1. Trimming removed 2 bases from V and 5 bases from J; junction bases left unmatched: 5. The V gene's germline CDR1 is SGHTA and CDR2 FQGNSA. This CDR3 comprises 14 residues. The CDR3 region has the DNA TGTGCCAGCAGCTTAACAGGGGGTATCGACGAGCAGTACTTC. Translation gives CASSLTGGIDEQYF.

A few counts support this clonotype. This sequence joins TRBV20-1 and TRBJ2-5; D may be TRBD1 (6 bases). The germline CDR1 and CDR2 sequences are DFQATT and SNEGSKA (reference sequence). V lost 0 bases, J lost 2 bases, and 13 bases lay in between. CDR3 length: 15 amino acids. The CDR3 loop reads CSARDGRTEQETQYF. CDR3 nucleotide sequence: TGCAGTGCTAGAGATGGTAGGACAGAACAAGAGACCCAGTACTTC.

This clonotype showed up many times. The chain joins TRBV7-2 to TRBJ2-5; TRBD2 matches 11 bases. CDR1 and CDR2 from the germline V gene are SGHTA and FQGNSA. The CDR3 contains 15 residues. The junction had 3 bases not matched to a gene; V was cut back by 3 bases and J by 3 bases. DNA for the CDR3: TGTGCCAGCAGCTTTAGCGGGGGGGACAAAGAGACCCAGTACTTC. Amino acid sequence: CASSFSGGDKETQYF. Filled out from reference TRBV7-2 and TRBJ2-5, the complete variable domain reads GAGVSQSPSNKVTEKGKDVELRCDPISGHTALYWYRQSLGQGLEFLIYFQGNSAPDKSGLPSDRFSAERTGGSVSTLTIQRTQQEDSAVYLCASSFSGGDKETQYFGPGTRLLVL.